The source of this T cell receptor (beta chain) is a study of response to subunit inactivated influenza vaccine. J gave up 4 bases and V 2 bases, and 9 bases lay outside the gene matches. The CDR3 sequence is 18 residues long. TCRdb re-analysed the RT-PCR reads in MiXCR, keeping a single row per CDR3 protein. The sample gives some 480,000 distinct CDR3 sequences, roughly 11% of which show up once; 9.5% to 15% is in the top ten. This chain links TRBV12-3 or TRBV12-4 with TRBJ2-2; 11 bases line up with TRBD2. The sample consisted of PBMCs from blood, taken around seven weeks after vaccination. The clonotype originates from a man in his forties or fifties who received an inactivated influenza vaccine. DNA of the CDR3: TGTGCCAGCAGTTTAACGGGACTAGCGGCCCCGGGCACCGGGGAGCTGTTTTTT. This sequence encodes CASSLTGLAAPGTGELFF.